The sequence of this T cell receptor beta chain was determined in a study of Graves' ophthalmopathy and Graves' hyperthyroidism. The study, taken as a whole, reports: Forecasting of ophthalmopathy progression by the model achieved nearly 71% sensitivity and around 77% specificity.

RNA served as the template for amplifying TCR beta CDR3 regions. The first-round RT-PCR employed HTBI primers together with the Qiagen OneStep RT-PCR kit. A multiplex PCR was then performed as the second round. Each CDR3 protein is one row after TCRdb ran MiXCR on the multiplex PCR reads. The profile covers roughly 380,000 distinct CDR3 sequences, with over 15% appearing a single time and around 7% taken by the ten largest. As regards this clonotype: Antigen: not known.

V trimming: 2 bases; J trimming: 6 bases; junction bases outside the gene matches: 8. Germline CDR1 and CDR2: MNHNS and SASEGT. CDR3 length: 16 amino acids. Newly diagnosed hyperthyroidism donors, aged 18 to 65, duration under 2 months. The rearrangement uses TRBV6-1 and TRBJ1-5; 9 bases agree with TRBD1. Sequencing was carried out using peripheral blood. This receptor was obtained from a woman aged 18-29 years with stable Graves' hyperthyroidism. The CDR3 loop is CASSEPPDRGGQPQHF. CDR3 DNA sequence: TGTGCCAGCAGTGAACCGCCGGACAGGGGAGGTCAGCCCCAGCATTTT.